This T cell receptor beta chain originates from a study of blood T cell repertoires in COVID-19. As for the study in general: Samples of COVID-19 (acute and convalescent) were obtained from the United States, Italy and Spain.

The repertoire was sequenced with immunoSEQ multiplex PCR; TCRdb's copy has only in-frame clones and lacks some. The sample yields around 160,000 clones, 75% to 90% seen once. The CDR3 loop spans 14 amino acids. V shed 0 bases and J 2 bases; nucleotides not matched to a gene: 0. Germline values: CDR1 SGHTS, CDR2 YDEGEE. This clonotype was sampled from a man younger than 35 with COVID-19, enrolled during active disease. The V gene is TRBV5-8, the J gene TRBJ2-7; 9 bases match TRBD2. Sequencing used peripheral blood. The CDR3 DNA follows: TGTGCCAGCAGCTTGGGCGGGAGGGCCTACGAGCAGTACTTC. This sequence encodes CASSLGGRAYEQYF.